These 22 T cell receptor beta chains share one sample of origin, sequenced in a study of identical twins (dated by TCRdb to about 2016). The library was built by means of 5' RACE. The sequencing machine was an Illumina HiSeq 2000. Starting from the raw public reads, TCRdb applied fastp trimming at Q25, assembled clones with MiXCR and retained in-frame beta chains. Identical CDR3 protein sequences are pooled into one entry, listed with their most common genes and DNA. Within this sample are about 660,000 distinct CDR3 sequences, with around 8.3% of them counted one time only. The ten largest clones capture 0.75% to 1% of the sample. This sample was also put to use in a study of yellow fever vaccine responses in identical twins.

Sequencing was performed on PBMCs. The receptors here all came from a woman aged 18-29 years in good health.

This clonotype showed up many times. Mismatch with germline at one junction end may stem from a read error. V is TRBV19 and J is TRBJ2-1; 10 nucleotides agree with TRBD2. CDR3 length equals 15 residues. CDR1 and CDR2 (germline): LNHDA, SQIVND (reference sequence). The CDR3 region is CASSILAGDYNEQFF. The CDR3 nucleotides are TGCGCCAGCAGCATTCTAGCGGGAGACTACAATGAGCAGTTCTTC.

A few counts support this clonotype. V gene TRBV7-2 combines with J gene TRBJ2-7, with TRBD2 matching over 15 bases. Germline V gives CDR1 SGHTA, CDR2 FQGNSA. The J segment lost 12 bases and the V segment lost 6 bases, leaving 6 bases of the junction unmatched. The CDR3 length is 13 residues. CDR3 residues: CASRPGTSGGLYF. CDR3 coding DNA: TGTGCCAGCAGGCCCGGGACTAGCGGGGGGCTGTACTTC.

This chain connects TRBV15 to TRBJ2-3; D gene ambiguous. This CDR3 comprises 15 residues. Germline V CDR1 and CDR2: LNHNV, YYDKDF (reference sequence). The germline V and J ends were trimmed by 1 base and 0 bases, with 8 bases remaining between them. The chain's CDR3 is CATSRVVPSTDTQYF. For the CDR3, the DNA is TGTGCCACCAGCAGAGTCGTCCCTAGCACAGATACGCAGTATTTT.

This clonotype has ten or more counts. This sequence joins TRBV10-3 and TRBJ2-3; D gene ambiguous. The V gene lost 2 bases and the J gene lost 2 bases, with 2 bases spanning the gap. Germline assignment: CDR1 ENHRY and CDR2 SYGVKD. The CDR3 runs to 12 residues. The CDR3 coding sequence is TGTGCCATCAGTGAGCCCACAGATACGCAGTATTTT. This encodes CAISEPTDTQYF.

This clonotype was detected many times. V is TRBV27 and J is TRBJ1-2; TRBD1 matches at 7 bases. Trimming cost V 7 bases and J 6 bases; bases outside gene matches: 14. The CDR3 has 15 amino acids. Germline V gives CDR1 MNHEY, CDR2 SMNVEV (reference sequence). CDR3 sequence reads: CASMSDTGEDDGYTF. In nucleotides, the CDR3 is TGTGCCAGCATGTCCGATACAGGGGAGGACGATGGCTACACCTTC.

The V gene is TRBV7-2, the J gene TRBJ2-1, with TRBD2 identical over 7 bases. Germline CDR1 is SGHTA and CDR2 is FQGNSA. The CDR3 has 15 residues. V was clipped by 1 base and J by 2 bases; unmatched bases: 2. CDR3 in DNA: TGTGCCAGCAGCTTAGAGGGACTACCCTACAATGAGCAGTTCTTC. Its protein is CASSLEGLPYNEQFF.

The genes are TRBV3-1 and TRBJ2-3, with a tentative D call TRBD1 (5 bases). The V and J ends lost 2 bases and 2 bases respectively, with 11 bases between them. Germline CDR1 reads LGHDT; CDR2 reads YNNKEL (reference sequence). This CDR3 is 15 amino acids long. DNA of the CDR3: TGTGCCAGCAGCCAACGGTCCAGGGACACAGATACGCAGTATTTT. It specifies CASSQRSRDTDTQYF.

This clonotype was counted at least ten times. The chain recombines TRBV20-1 with TRBJ2-5; D is possibly TRBD2 (5 bases). Trimming pared 1 base from V and 5 bases from J, leaving 20 bases between. This CDR3 comprises 16 residues. Germline V lookup: CDR1 DFQATT, CDR2 SNEGSKA (reference sequence). The CDR3 reads CSARGGDAGPGETQYF. CDR3 bases: TGCAGTGCTAGAGGGGGTGATGCGGGCCCGGGGGAGACCCAGTACTTC.

This clonotype turned up a few times. The rearrangement links TRBV4-1 to TRBJ2-7; D gene uncertain. Germline assignment: CDR1 MGHRA and CDR2 YSYEKL. CDR3 length: 15 amino acids. V gave up 1 base and J gave up 2 bases, with 12 bases separating them. The CDR3 region has the DNA TGCGCCAGCAGCCAAGTCTATGGTGCCGCCTACGAGCAGTACTTC. It translates to CASSQVYGAAYEQYF.

This clonotype showed up just a few times. The V gene is TRBV4-3, the J gene TRBJ2-7; 8 positions agree with TRBD1. The CDR3 loop spans 18 amino acids. The V gene's germline CDR1 is LGHNA and CDR2 YSLEER. The V segment lost 0 bases and the J segment 3 bases; nucleotides outside the gene matches: 13. The CDR3 sequence is CASSQDQGAGGEYYEQYF. The CDR3 DNA is TGCGCCAGCAGCCAAGATCAGGGGGCGGGCGGTGAATACTACGAGCAGTACTTC.

The V and J genes are TRBV7-3 and TRBJ2-3; perhaps TRBD1 as D (6 bases). The CDR3 is 16 amino acids. V dropped 5 bases and J dropped 2 bases, with 17 bases sitting between them. Germline lookup yields CDR1 SGHTA and CDR2 FQGTGA. CDR3 sequence (DNA): TGTGCCAGCAGCAGGATTGGGGGCGTCTTCACAGATACGCAGTATTTT. Its protein is CASSRIGGVFTDTQYF.

This clonotype was observed at least ten times. The V gene is TRBV7-3, the J gene TRBJ2-1; 7 bases line up with TRBD1. CDR3 size: 14 residues. The trim removed 5 bases at V and 5 bases at J, leaving 6 bases unmatched. Per germline, CDR1 SGHTA and CDR2 FQGTGA. The CDR3: CASSGGQKNNEQFF. The CDR3 DNA is TGTGCCAGCAGCGGGGGACAGAAAAACAATGAGCAGTTCTTC.

This clonotype was detected a few times. This chain uses TRBV9 with TRBJ2-7; D unresolved. The CDR3 loop spans 14 amino acids. Germline lookup yields CDR1 SGDLS and CDR2 YYNGEE. V lost 4 bases and J lost 6, with 17 bases in between. This CDR3 reads CASSPVGGPAEQYF. The CDR3 DNA reads TGTGCCAGCAGCCCAGTGGGTGGCCCGGCCGAGCAGTACTTC.

This clonotype showed up just a few times. The chain combines TRBV11-1 with TRBJ2-1; the D call may be TRBD1 or TRBD2 (5 bases each). CDR1 SGHAT and CDR2 FQDESV come from the germline V gene (reference sequence). This CDR3 has 13 residues. V was trimmed by 6 bases and J by 9 bases, leaving 15 bases between them. CDR3 in amino acids: CASRRDPRGEQFF. In nucleotides, the CDR3 is TGTGCCAGCAGGAGGGACCCAAGGGGTGAGCAGTTCTTC.

The gene calls are TRBV24-1 and TRBJ2-1; 11 bases map to TRBD2. CDR3 length equals 15 residues. V shed 7 bases, J shed 4 bases, and the junction held 5 bases outside the gene matches. CDR1 is KGHDR and CDR2 is SFDVKD in the germline V gene. CDR3: CATRTSGNSYNEQFF. CDR3 DNA: TGTGCCACCAGGACTAGCGGGAATTCGTACAATGAGCAGTTCTTC.

There are a few counts of this clonotype. This chain connects TRBV4-3 to TRBJ2-7; weak D call: TRBD1 (6 bases). The V gene's germline CDR1 is LGHNA and CDR2 YSLEER. With 4 bases removed from V and 1 base from J, the gap between germline ends came to 11 bases. The CDR3 spans 14 residues. The CDR3 loop reads CASSLFQGSYEQYF. The CDR3, as DNA: TGCGCCAGCAGCCTCTTTCAGGGGTCCTACGAGCAGTACTTC.

This clonotype occurred many times. The chain recombines TRBV20-1 with TRBJ2-5; D is possibly TRBD1 (5 bases). The V gene lost 5 bases and the J gene lost 1 base, with 14 bases spanning the gap. CDR1 and CDR2 (germline): DFQATT, SNEGSKA (reference sequence). CDR3 length: 14 residues. DNA of the CDR3: TGCAGTGCTCCTGACAGTAAAGCCCAAGAGACCCAGTACTTC. Protein: CSAPDSKAQETQYF.

This clonotype was detected only a few times. The chain is built from TRBV19 and TRBJ2-6, with TRBD1 identical over 7 bases. The CDR3 loop spans 17 amino acids. V shed 4 bases and J 0 bases; nucleotides not matched to a gene: 6. Germline V gene lookup returns CDR1 LNHDA and CDR2 SQIVND (reference sequence). The CDR3 DNA sequence: TGTGCCAGTAGTACGCAGGGACAGTCCTCTGGGGCCAACGTCCTGACTTTC. This codes for CASSTQGQSSGANVLTF.

The genes are TRBV28 and TRBJ1-2; no firm D call. This CDR3 region has 15 residues. The germline CDR1 and CDR2 sequences are MDHEN and SYDVKM. The ends were cut back, 5 bases at V and 8 bases at J, with 21 bases in the middle. The CDR3 sequence: CASSQVYQDPGGYTF. The CDR3 DNA reads TGTGCCAGCAGTCAAGTTTACCAGGACCCTGGAGGCTACACCTTC.

This clonotype was picked up a small number of times. The chain links TRBV10-3 to TRBJ2-7; 9 bases match TRBD1. Germline CDR1 ENHRY, CDR2 SYGVKD. Losses at the gene ends were 6 bases for V and 6 bases for J; bases not matched to a gene: 15. The CDR3 contains 16 residues. The CDR3 reads CAIRQTGGGYGSEQYF. The CDR3 nucleotides are TGTGCCATCAGGCAAACAGGGGGCGGCTATGGGTCCGAGCAGTACTTC.

This clonotype was detected many times. The V and J genes are TRBV11-2 and TRBJ1-1; D uncertain. Trimming left V 5 bases short and J 0 bases short, with 10 bases between. This CDR3 has 14 residues. Germline V lookup: CDR1 SGHAT, CDR2 FQNNGV. The CDR3 loop reads CASSRGSVNTEAFF. The CDR3, as DNA: TGTGCCAGCAGCCGGGGATCAGTGAACACTGAAGCTTTCTTT.

V usage is TRBV21-1 and J usage is TRBJ2-7; TRBD1, the D gene given by the table, was not confirmed from the DNA. TRBV21-1 is a known pseudogene. There are 14 residues in the CDR3. The CDR3 region has the DNA TGTGCCAGCACCCTCTTGCAGGGGGCAGGGGAGCAGTACTTC. It specifies CASTLLQGAGEQYF.